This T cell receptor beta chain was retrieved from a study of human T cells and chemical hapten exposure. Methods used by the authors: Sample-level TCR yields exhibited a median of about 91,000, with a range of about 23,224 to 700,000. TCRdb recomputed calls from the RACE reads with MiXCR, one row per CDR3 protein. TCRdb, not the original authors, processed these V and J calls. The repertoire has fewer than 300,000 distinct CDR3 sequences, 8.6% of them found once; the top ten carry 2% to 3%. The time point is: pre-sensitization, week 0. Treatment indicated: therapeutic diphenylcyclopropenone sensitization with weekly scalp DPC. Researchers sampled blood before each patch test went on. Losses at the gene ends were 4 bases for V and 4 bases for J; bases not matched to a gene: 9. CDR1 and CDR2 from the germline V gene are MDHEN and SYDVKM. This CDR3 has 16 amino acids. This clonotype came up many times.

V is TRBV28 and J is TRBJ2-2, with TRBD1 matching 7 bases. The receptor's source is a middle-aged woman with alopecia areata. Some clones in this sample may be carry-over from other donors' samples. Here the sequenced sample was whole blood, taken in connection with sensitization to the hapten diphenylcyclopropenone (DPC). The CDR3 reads CASSSPDRAGTGELFF. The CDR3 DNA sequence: TGTGCCAGCAGTTCCCCAGACAGGGCGGGCACCGGGGAGCTGTTTTTT.